This T cell receptor beta chain is drawn from a study of shared clonotypes between healthy human individuals. Broader study findings: A limitation of the genetic and exposure-history diversity represented arose from few donors. Naive subsets usually exceeded memory subsets in estimated richness.

The table came from immunoSEQ multiplex PCR; TCRdb's copy has only in-frame clones and leaves some out. Altogether over a million clones are present, about four fifths being singletons, with the ten largest covering more than 0.55%. Points on this clone: Its antigen remains unknown.

The CD4+ fraction was divided into a CD45RA+ naive subset and a CD45RA-negative memory subset. The CDR3 consists of 13 residues. The germline V gene encodes CDR1 MDHEN and CDR2 SYDVKM. Unmatched junction bases numbered 7, after V lost 5 bases and J lost 8 bases. V usage is TRBV28 and J usage is TRBJ1-2; TRBD1 matches at 8 bases. The receptor comes from a man in his late teens or twenties in good health. Some clones in this sample may be carry-over from other donors' samples. Sequencing used memory CD4+ T cells from PBMCs. Subset given: CD45RA-negative fraction. This chain's CDR3 is CASSPTGVGGYTF. The CDR3 region has the DNA TGTGCCAGCAGTCCGACAGGGGTCGGGGGCTACACCTTC.